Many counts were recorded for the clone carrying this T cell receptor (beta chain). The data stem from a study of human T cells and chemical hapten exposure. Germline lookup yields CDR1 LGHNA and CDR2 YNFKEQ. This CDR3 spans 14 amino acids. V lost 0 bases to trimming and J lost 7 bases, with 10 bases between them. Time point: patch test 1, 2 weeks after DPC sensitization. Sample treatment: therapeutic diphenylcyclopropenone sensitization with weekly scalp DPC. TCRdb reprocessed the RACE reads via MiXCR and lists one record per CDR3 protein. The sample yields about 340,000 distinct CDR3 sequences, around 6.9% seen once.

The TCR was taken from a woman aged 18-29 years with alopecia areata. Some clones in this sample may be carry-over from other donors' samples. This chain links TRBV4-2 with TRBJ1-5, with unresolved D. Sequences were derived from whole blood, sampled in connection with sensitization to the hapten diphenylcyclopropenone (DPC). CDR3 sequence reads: CASSQDGPRQPQHF. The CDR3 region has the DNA TGTGCCAGCAGCCAAGATGGTCCACGCCAGCCCCAGCATTTT.